The 5 T cell receptor beta chains below all came from one sample that was sequenced in a study of monozygotic twins with inflammatory bowel disease. TCRdb re-called the 5' RACE reads and shows each CDR3 protein once, DNA omitted. The sample features about 300,000 distinct CDR3 sequences, with roughly 5.2% in its top ten. The specimen was blood. These receptor sequences come from a human donor with ulcerative colitis or Crohn's disease, or a healthy co-twin of an affected twin (not recorded which).

This chain joins TRBV20-1 and TRBJ1-1; there is no DNA to check the TCRdb D call of TRBD1. The CDR3 extends over 13 amino acids. The germline V gene has CDR1 DFQATT and CDR2 SNEGSKA (reference sequence). The CDR3 loop reads CSASTGGYTEAFF.

The chain employs TRBV5-1 and TRBJ2-2. The CDR3 extends over 15 amino acids. Germline CDR1 SGHRS, CDR2 YFSETQ. Here the CDR3 reads CASSLSQGIAGELFF.

The gene calls are TRBV10-3 and TRBJ2-7; the D gene TCRdb calls, TRBD1, cannot be checked with no DNA. CDR1 and CDR2 (germline): ENHRY, SYGVKD. The CDR3 contains 15 residues. The CDR3 sequence is CAISRLGTGLYEQYF.

The chain joins TRBV7-9 to TRBJ2-3; with no DNA, the TCRdb D assignment of TRBD1 cannot be verified. Germline assignment: CDR1 SEHNR and CDR2 FQNEAQ (reference sequence). CDR3 length: 15 amino acids. CDR3 in amino acids: CASSSRLGNTDTQYF.

This chain links TRBV27 with TRBJ2-7; TCRdb calls TRBD1, which cannot be checked without DNA. Germline V CDR1 and CDR2: MNHEY, SMNVEV (reference sequence). This CDR3 is built from 14 residues. The CDR3 is CASSYSGGRYEQYF.